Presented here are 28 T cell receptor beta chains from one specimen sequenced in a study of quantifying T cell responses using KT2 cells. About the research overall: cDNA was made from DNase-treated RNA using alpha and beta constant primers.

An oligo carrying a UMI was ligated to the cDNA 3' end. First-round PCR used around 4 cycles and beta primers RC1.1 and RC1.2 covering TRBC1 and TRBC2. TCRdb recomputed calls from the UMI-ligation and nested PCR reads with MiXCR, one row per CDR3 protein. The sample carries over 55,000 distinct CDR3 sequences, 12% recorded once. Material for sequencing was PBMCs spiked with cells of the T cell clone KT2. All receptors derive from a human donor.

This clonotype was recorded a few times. CDR3 in amino acids: CASSQAVGQGRWNEQFF. DNA of the CDR3: TGCGCCAGCAGCCAAGCCGTGGGACAGGGAAGGTGGAATGAGCAGTTCTTC. The genes are TRBV4-1 and TRBJ2-1; TRBD1 matches at 9 bases. Germline CDR1 reads MGHRA; CDR2 reads YSYEKL. The CDR3 is 17 amino acids. V was pared by 1 base and J by 7 bases, with 11 bases of the junction left unmatched.

DNA of the CDR3: TGTGCCAGCAGCTTAGCGAGGGGCTTATCCTACGAGCAGTACTTC. This sequence encodes CASSLARGLSYEQYF. V is TRBV7-8 and J is TRBJ2-7, with D perhaps assigned TRBD1 or TRBD2 (5 bases each). The CDR3 sequence is 15 residues long. V dropped 0 bases and J dropped 1 base, with 10 bases sitting between them. The germline gives CDR1 SGHVS, CDR2 FQNEAQ.

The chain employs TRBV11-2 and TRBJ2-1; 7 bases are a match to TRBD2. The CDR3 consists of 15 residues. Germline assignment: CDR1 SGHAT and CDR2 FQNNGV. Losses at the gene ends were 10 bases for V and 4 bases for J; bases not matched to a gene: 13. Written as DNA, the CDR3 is TGTGCCACCAAGGGCTTAGCGGGCCGTTACAATGAGCAGTTCTTC. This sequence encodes CATKGLAGRYNEQFF. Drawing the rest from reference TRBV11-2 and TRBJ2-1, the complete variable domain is EAGVAQSPRYKIIEKRQSVAFWCNPISGHATLYWYQQILGQGPKLLIQFQNNGVVDDSQLPKDRFSAERLKGVDSTLKIQPAKLEDSAVYLCATKGLAGRYNEQFFGPGTRLTVL.

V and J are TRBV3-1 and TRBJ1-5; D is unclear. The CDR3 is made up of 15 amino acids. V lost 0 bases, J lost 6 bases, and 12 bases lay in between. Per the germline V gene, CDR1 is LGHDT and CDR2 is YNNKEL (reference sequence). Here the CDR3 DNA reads TGTGCCAGCAGCCAAGATTTCGGGTCTTCTCAGCCCCAGCATTTT. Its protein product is CASSQDFGSSQPQHF.

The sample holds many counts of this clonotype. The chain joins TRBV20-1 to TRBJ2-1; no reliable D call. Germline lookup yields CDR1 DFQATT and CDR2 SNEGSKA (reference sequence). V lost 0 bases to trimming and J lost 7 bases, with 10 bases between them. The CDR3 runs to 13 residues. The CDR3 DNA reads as TGCAGTGCTAGAGAAGCTTTACTAAATGAGCAGTTCTTC. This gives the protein CSAREALLNEQFF.

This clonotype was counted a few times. CDR3 in DNA: TGTGCCAGCAGTCTGGGGGGCCCCTTTGGGCCCCAGCATTTT. It translates to CASSLGGPFGPQHF. The chain carries TRBV6-5 and TRBJ1-5; possibly TRBD1 for D (6 bases). The CDR3 loop spans 14 amino acids. V lost 5 bases and J lost 9, with 17 bases in between. Germline V gene lookup returns CDR1 MNHEY and CDR2 SVGAGI.

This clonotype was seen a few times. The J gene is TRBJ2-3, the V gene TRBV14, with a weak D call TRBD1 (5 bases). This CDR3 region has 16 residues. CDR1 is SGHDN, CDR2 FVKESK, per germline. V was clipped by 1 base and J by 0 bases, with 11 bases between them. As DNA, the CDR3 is TGTGCCAGCAGCCAAGGGGGCCGTTCTAGCACAGATACGCAGTATTTT. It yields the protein CASSQGGRSSTDTQYF. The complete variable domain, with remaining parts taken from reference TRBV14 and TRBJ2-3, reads EAGVTQFPSHSVIEKGQTVTLRCDPISGHDNLYWYRRVMGKEIKFLLHFVKESKQDESGMPNNRFLAERTGGTYSTLKVQPAELEDSGVYFCASSQGGRSSTDTQYFGPGTRLTVL.

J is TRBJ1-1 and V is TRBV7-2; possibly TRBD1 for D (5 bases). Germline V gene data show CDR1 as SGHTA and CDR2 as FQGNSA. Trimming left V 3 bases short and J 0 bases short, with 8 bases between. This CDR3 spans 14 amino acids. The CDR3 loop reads CASSLGLMNTEAFF. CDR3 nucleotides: TGTGCCAGCAGCTTGGGACTAATGAACACTGAAGCTTTCTTT.

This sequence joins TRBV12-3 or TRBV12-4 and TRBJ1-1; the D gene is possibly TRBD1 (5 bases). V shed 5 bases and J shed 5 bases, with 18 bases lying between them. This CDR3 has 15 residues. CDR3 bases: TGTGCCAGCAGTCGTTTCAGGGATCTCAGGACTGAAGCTTTCTTT. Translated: CASSRFRDLRTEAFF.

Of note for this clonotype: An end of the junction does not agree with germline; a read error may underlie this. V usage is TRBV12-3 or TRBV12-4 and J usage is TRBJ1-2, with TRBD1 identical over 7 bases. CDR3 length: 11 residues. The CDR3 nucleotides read TGTGCCAGCGGGCGGGACAGAAAAGGGTTCTTC. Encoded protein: CASGRDRKGFF.

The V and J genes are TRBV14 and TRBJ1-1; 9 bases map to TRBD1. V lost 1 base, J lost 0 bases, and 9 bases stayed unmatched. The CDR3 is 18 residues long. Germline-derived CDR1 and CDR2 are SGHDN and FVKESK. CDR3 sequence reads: CASSQGTGAWELNTEAFF. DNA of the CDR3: TGTGCCAGCAGCCAAGGGACAGGGGCTTGGGAACTGAACACTGAAGCTTTCTTT.

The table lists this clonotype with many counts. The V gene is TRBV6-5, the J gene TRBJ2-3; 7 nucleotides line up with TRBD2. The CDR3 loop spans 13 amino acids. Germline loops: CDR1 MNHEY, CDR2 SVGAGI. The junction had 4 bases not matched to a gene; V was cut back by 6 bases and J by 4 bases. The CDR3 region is CASSPGGADTQYF. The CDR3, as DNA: TGTGCCAGCAGCCCTGGGGGGGCAGATACGCAGTATTTT.

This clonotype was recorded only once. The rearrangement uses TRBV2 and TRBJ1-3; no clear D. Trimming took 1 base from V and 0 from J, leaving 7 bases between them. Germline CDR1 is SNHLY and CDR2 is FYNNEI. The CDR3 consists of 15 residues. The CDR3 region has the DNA TGTGCCAGCAGTGAAGTCGTTCGCTCTGGAAACACCATATATTTT. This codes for CASSEVVRSGNTIYF.

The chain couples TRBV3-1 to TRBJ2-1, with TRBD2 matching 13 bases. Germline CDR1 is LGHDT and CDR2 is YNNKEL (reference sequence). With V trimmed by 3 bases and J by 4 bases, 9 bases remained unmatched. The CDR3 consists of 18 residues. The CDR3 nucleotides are TGTGCCAGCAGCCAGTCGGGACTAGCGGGGTTGTGGTACAATGAGCAGTTCTTC. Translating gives CASSQSGLAGLWYNEQFF.

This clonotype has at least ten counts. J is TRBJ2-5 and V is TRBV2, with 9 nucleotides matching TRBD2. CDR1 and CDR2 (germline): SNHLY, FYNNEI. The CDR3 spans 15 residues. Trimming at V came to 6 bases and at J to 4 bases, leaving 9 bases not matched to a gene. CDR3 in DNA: TGTGCCAGCAGCGGTAGCGGGCGGGGGGGAGAGACCCAGTACTTC. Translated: CASSGSGRGGETQYF.

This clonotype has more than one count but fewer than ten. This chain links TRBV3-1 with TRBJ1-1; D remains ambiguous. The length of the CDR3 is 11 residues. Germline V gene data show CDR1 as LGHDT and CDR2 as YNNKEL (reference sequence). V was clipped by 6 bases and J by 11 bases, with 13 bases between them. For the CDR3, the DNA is TGTGCCAGCAGTCATGGACTCCGTGCTTTCTTT. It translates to CASSHGLRAFF.

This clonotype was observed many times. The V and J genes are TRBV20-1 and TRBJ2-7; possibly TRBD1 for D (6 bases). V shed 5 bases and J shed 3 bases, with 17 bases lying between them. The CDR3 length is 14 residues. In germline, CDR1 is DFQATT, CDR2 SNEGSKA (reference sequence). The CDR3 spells CSAPGPDRLYEQYF. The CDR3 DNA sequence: TGCAGTGCTCCGGGGCCCGACAGGCTCTACGAGCAGTACTTC.

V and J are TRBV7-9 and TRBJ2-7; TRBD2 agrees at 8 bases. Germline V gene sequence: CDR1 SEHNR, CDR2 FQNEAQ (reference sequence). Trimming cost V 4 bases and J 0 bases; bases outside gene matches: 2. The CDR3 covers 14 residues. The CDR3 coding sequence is TGTGCCAGCAGCTCGGGGGGGAGCTCCTACGAGCAGTACTTC. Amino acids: CASSSGGSSYEQYF. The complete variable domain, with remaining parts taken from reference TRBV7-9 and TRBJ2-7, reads DTGVSQNPRHKITKRGQNVTFRCDPISEHNRLYWYRQTLGQGPEFLTYFQNEAQLEKSRLLSDRFSAERPKGSFSTLEIQRTEQGDSAMYLCASSSGGSSYEQYFGPGTRLTVT.

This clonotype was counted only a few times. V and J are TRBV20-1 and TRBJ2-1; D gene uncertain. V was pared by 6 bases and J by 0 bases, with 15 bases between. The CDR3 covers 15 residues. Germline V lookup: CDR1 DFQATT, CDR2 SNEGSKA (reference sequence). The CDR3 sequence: CSAVQARSSYNEQFF. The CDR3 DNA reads TGCAGTGCCGTTCAAGCGCGAAGCTCCTACAATGAGCAGTTCTTC.

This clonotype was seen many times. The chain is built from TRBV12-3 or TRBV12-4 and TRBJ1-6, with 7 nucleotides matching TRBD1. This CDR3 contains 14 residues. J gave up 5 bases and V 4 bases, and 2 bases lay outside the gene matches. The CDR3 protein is CASSWDSHNSPLHF. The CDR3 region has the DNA TGTGCCAGCAGTTGGGACAGCCATAATTCACCCCTCCACTTT.

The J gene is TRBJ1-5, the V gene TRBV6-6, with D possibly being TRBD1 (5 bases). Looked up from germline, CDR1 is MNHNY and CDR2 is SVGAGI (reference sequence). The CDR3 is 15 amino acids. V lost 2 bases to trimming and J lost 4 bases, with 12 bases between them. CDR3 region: CASSYAGGANQPQHF. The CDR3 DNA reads TGTGCCAGCAGTTACGCGGGGGGAGCGAATCAGCCCCAGCATTTT.

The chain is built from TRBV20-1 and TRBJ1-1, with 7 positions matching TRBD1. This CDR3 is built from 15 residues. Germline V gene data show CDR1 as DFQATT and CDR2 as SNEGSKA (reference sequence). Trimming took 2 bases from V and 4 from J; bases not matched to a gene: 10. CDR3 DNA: TGCAGTGCTAGAAAGGAGGGGGCCTGGAGCACTGAAGCTTTCTTT. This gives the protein CSARKEGAWSTEAFF.

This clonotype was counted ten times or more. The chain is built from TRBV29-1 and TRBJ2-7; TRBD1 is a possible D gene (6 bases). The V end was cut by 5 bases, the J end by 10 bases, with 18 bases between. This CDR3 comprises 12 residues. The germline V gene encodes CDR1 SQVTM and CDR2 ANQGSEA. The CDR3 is CSVTSAQGLQYF. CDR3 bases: TGCAGCGTTACCAGTGCACAGGGTCTCCAGTACTTC.

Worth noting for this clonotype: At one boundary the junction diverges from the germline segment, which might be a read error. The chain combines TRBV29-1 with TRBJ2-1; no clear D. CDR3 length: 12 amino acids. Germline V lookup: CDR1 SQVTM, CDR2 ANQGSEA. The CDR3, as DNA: TGCAGCGTTGAAGAACTCTACAGTGAGCAGTTCTTC. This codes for CSVEELYSEQFF.

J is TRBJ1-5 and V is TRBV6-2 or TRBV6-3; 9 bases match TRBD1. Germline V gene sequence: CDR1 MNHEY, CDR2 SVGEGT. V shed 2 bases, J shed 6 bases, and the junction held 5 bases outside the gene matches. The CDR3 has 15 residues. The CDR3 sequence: CASSYTGQGSQPQHF. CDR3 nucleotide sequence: TGTGCCAGCAGTTACACCGGACAGGGGTCTCAGCCCCAGCATTTT.

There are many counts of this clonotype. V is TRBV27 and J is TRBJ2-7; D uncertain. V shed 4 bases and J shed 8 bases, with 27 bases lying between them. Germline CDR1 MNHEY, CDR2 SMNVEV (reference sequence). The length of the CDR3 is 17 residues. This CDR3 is CASSSLTQLTYFDKQYF. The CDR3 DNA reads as TGTGCCAGCAGTTCGCTGACCCAACTAACCTATTTCGACAAGCAGTACTTC.

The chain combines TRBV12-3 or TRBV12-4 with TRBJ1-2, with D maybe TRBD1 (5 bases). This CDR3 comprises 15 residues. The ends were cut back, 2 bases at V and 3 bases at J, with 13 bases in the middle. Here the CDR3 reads CASSLLGSTDYGYTF. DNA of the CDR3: TGTGCCAGCAGTTTACTTGGTTCGACAGACTATGGCTACACCTTC.

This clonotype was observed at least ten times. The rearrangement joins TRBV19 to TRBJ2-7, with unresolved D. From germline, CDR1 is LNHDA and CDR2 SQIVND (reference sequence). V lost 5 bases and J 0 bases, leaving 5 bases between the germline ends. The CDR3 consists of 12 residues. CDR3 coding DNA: TGTGCCAGTAGTGCTAACTCCTACGAGCAGTACTTC. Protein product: CASSANSYEQYF.